This passage covers 5 T cell receptor beta chains from one sample sequenced in a study of identical twins. Via MiXCR, TCRdb re-called the 5' RACE reads, giving one row per CDR3 protein. The table lists approximately 630,000 distinct CDR3 sequences, under 8.5% of them singletons. This sample also appeared in a second study, on yellow fever vaccine responses in identical twins.

Sequencing was performed on PBMCs. These TCRs come from a woman aged 18-35 years in good health.

At least ten counts were recorded for this clonotype. The rearrangement joins TRBV11-1 to TRBJ1-3; 8 nucleotides match TRBD1. With 2 bases clipped from V and 1 base from J, the junction kept 10 bases outside the gene matches. The CDR3 totals 18 residues. Germline V gives CDR1 SGHAT, CDR2 FQDESV (reference sequence). The DNA of the CDR3 is TGTGCCAGCAGCTTACCCGGGACAGGCGATTCATCTGGAAACACCATATATTTT. Its translation is CASSLPGTGDSSGNTIYF.

This clonotype was recorded many times. The J gene is TRBJ2-7, the V gene TRBV7-9, with 9 positions matching TRBD2. Germline assignment: CDR1 SEHNR and CDR2 FQNEAQ (reference sequence). The V segment lost 3 bases and the J segment 5 bases; nucleotides outside the gene matches: 5. The CDR3 covers 14 residues. The CDR3 DNA reads TGTGCCAGCAGCTTTAGCGGGAGCGGGGACGAGCAGTACTTC. Its protein product is CASSFSGSGDEQYF.

This clonotype was seen ten or more times. This rearrangement joins TRBV5-1 to TRBJ2-7; D tentatively reads TRBD1 or TRBD2 (5 bases each). The germline V gene has CDR1 SGHRS and CDR2 YFSETQ. The V and J ends lost 3 bases and 7 bases respectively, with 20 bases between them. The CDR3 has 15 amino acids. CDR3 sequence: CASSSLSGTLGEQYF. As DNA, the CDR3 is TGCGCCAGCAGCTCCCTATCGGGGACGCTGGGTGAGCAGTACTTC.

This clonotype showed up many times. The J gene is TRBJ2-5, the V gene TRBV29-1; 7 bases agree with TRBD2. V was pared by 4 bases and J by 5 bases, with 16 bases of the junction left unmatched. The CDR3 covers 16 residues. Germline CDR1 SQVTM, CDR2 ANQGSEA. The CDR3 spells CSVVPYGGRNEETQYF. In DNA form, the CDR3 reads TGCAGCGTTGTTCCGTATGGCGGGAGAAACGAGGAGACCCAGTACTTC.

The chain joins TRBV20-1 to TRBJ2-3; D may be TRBD1 (5 bases). The germline V gene has CDR1 DFQATT and CDR2 SNEGSKA (reference sequence). Trimming pared 1 base from V and 4 bases from J, leaving 15 bases between. This CDR3 contains 15 residues. CDR3 nucleotide sequence: TGCAGTGCTAGAGCCCCCGCCGTAGGGGCAGATACGCAGTATTTT. It codes for CSARAPAVGADTQYF.